These T cell receptor beta chains were read from a single sample in a study of T cell changes during pregnancy in multiple sclerosis. The repertoire was sequenced with immunoSEQ multiplex PCR; TCRdb's copy has only in-frame clones and lacks some. The sample includes just over 80,000 clones, about 95% of them seen just once. Specimen: peripheral blood, collected in the second trimester of pregnancy. The receptors shown here come from a female donor with multiple sclerosis, enrolled in a pregnancy study. The CDR3 runs from the conserved cysteine through the conserved F or W. D genes are given only for firm matches. Size tells how often a clone was seen (once, few, many) or the class of an expanded clone, and some rows leave it out.

d_gene: .; abundance: .; j_gene: TRBJ2-5; v_gene: TRBV21-1; CDR3nt: TGTGCCAGCAGTCCTCATAGCGGGGAAGAGACCCAGTACTTC; CDR3aa: CASSPHSGEETQYF
d_gene: TRBD2; abundance: .; j_gene: TRBJ2-2; v_gene: TRBV27; CDR3nt: TGTGCCAGCAGTTTAGGTATAAGTGGTGTTCGTAGCGGGAGGTACACCGGGGAGCTGTTTTTT; CDR3aa: CASSLGISGVRSGRYTGELFF
d_gene: .; abundance: .; j_gene: TRBJ2-7; v_gene: TRBV11-2; CDR3nt: TGTGCCAGCAGCTTAGGTGGAGTATCCACCTACGAGCAGTACTTC; CDR3aa: CASSLGGVSTYEQYF
d_gene: TRBD1; abundance: .; j_gene: TRBJ2-1; v_gene: TRBV5-4; CDR3nt: TGTGCCAGCAGGGACAGGGCCTTTGAGCAGTTCTTC; CDR3aa: CASRDRAFEQFF
d_gene: .; abundance: .; j_gene: TRBJ2-5; v_gene: TRBV7-9; CDR3nt: TGTGCCAGCAGCCCCCCAGGAGGTGAGACCCAGTACTTC; CDR3aa: CASSPPGGETQYF
d_gene: TRBD2; abundance: .; j_gene: TRBJ2-7; v_gene: TRBV29-1; CDR3nt: TGCAGCGTTGAACGGACTAGCGGGAGGGGGTACGAGCAGTACTTC; CDR3aa: CSVERTSGRGYEQYF
d_gene: TRBD1; abundance: .; j_gene: TRBJ2-7; v_gene: TRBV27; CDR3nt: TGTGCCAGCAGTTTTGGGACAGGTACTTACGAGCAGTACTTC; CDR3aa: CASSFGTGTYEQYF
d_gene: TRBD1; abundance: .; j_gene: TRBJ2-5; v_gene: TRBV2; CDR3nt: TGTGCCAGCAGTGGGGTACAGGGGGGTGGTGAGACCCAGTACTTC; CDR3aa: CASSGVQGGGETQYF
d_gene: .; abundance: .; j_gene: TRBJ2-7; v_gene: TRBV12-1; CDR3nt: TGTGCCAGCAGCCCGACTAGCGGGGATCCCTACGAGCAGTACTTC; CDR3aa: CASSPTSGDPYEQYF
d_gene: .; abundance: .; j_gene: TRBJ1-1; v_gene: TRBV6-1; CDR3nt: TGTGCCAGCAGTGCCGGGGGTGGGGCTAACACTGAAGCTTTCTTT; CDR3aa: CASSAGGGANTEAFF
d_gene: .; abundance: once; j_gene: TRBJ1-5; v_gene: TRBV14; CDR3nt: TGTGCCAGCAGCCAAGGCTGGGGAGATCAGCCCCAGCATTTT; CDR3aa: CASSQGWGDQPQHF
d_gene: .; abundance: .; j_gene: TRBJ2-1; v_gene: TRBV15; CDR3nt: TGTGCCACCAGCGTCGGCTCCTACAATGAGCAGTTCTTC; CDR3aa: CATSVGSYNEQFF
d_gene: .; abundance: .; j_gene: TRBJ2-1; v_gene: TRBV10-3; CDR3nt: TGTGCCATCAGTGTAAGCTTCAACAATGAGCAGTTCTTC; CDR3aa: CAISVSFNNEQFF
d_gene: .; abundance: .; j_gene: TRBJ2-3; v_gene: TRBV15; CDR3nt: TGTGCCACTGGGACACCCTGGACAGATACGCAGTATTTT; CDR3aa: CATGTPWTDTQYF
d_gene: .; abundance: .; j_gene: TRBJ1-2; v_gene: TRBV7-9; CDR3nt: TGTGCCAGCAGCTTAGGCCCCTCATATAGATCGCGCTATGGCTACACCTTC; CDR3aa: CASSLGPSYRSRYGYTF
d_gene: TRBD1; abundance: .; j_gene: TRBJ2-1; v_gene: TRBV7-8; CDR3nt: TGTGCCAGCAGCGTTCGGGACAGGGTTTTCAATGAGCAGTTCTTC; CDR3aa: CASSVRDRVFNEQFF
d_gene: .; abundance: .; j_gene: TRBJ2-1; v_gene: TRBV27; CDR3nt: TGTGCCAGCAGCCACAGGGCTAAAAATGAGCAGTTCTTC; CDR3aa: CASSHRAKNEQFF
d_gene: TRBD2; abundance: .; j_gene: TRBJ2-7; v_gene: TRBV6-1; CDR3nt: TGTGCCAGCAGTGAAGTAGGGAGGGCTACCTACGAGCAGTACTTC; CDR3aa: CASSEVGRATYEQYF
d_gene: .; abundance: .; j_gene: TRBJ1-5; v_gene: TRBV30; CDR3nt: TGTGCCTGGAGTCTTCGGGTGAGCAATCAGCCCCAGCATTTT; CDR3aa: CAWSLRVSNQPQHF
d_gene: .; abundance: .; j_gene: TRBJ2-1; v_gene: TRBV4-1; CDR3nt: TGCGCCAGCAGCCAAGGAGGAAATGAGCAGTTCTTC; CDR3aa: CASSQGGNEQFF
d_gene: .; abundance: .; j_gene: TRBJ1-2; v_gene: TRBV7-6; CDR3nt: TGTGCCAGCAGCTTAATCCTGCAGGGCCTCTATGGCTACACCTTC; CDR3aa: CASSLILQGLYGYTF
d_gene: .; abundance: .; j_gene: TRBJ2-5; v_gene: TRBV6-1; CDR3nt: TGTGCCAGCAGTGAAGGGGGCACCCAGTACTTC; CDR3aa: CASSEGGTQYF
d_gene: .; abundance: once; j_gene: TRBJ2-2; v_gene: TRBV27; CDR3nt: TGTGCCAGCCGAATAAATAGCCACACCGGGGAGCTGTTTTTT; CDR3aa: CASRINSHTGELFF
d_gene: .; abundance: .; j_gene: TRBJ1-3; v_gene: TRBV7-9; CDR3nt: TGTGCCAGCCTTTTCGGTGAGGGAAACACCATATATTTT; CDR3aa: CASLFGEGNTIYF
d_gene: .; abundance: .; j_gene: TRBJ2-2; v_gene: TRBV29-1; CDR3nt: TGCAGCGTACTCATGAACACCGGGGAGCTGTTTTTT; CDR3aa: CSVLMNTGELFF
d_gene: .; abundance: .; j_gene: TRBJ1-2; v_gene: TRBV6-1; CDR3nt: TGTGCCAGCAGTCGGGACACCTCTGATGGCTACACCTTC; CDR3aa: CASSRDTSDGYTF
d_gene: TRBD1; abundance: .; j_gene: TRBJ1-2; v_gene: TRBV6-1; CDR3nt: TGTGCCAGCCATGAAGGGGGCTACGGAGGCTACACCTTC; CDR3aa: CASHEGGYGGYTF
d_gene: .; abundance: .; j_gene: TRBJ2-1; v_gene: TRBV27; CDR3nt: TGTGCCAGCAGCCAACCGGGGTACAATGAGCAGTTCTTC; CDR3aa: CASSQPGYNEQFF
d_gene: .; abundance: .; j_gene: TRBJ1-2; v_gene: TRBV6-5; CDR3nt: TGTGCCAGCAGTTACGAGCGGACGAGTCCTAACTATGGCTACACCTTC; CDR3aa: CASSYERTSPNYGYTF
d_gene: .; abundance: .; j_gene: TRBJ2-1; v_gene: TRBV6-5; CDR3nt: TGTGCCAGCAGCTCGGAGGGGTATAGGAATGAGCAGTTCTTC; CDR3aa: CASSSEGYRNEQFF
d_gene: .; abundance: once; j_gene: TRBJ1-4; v_gene: TRBV5-1; CDR3nt: TGCGCCAGCAGCTTGGTAGTTGGTCGTGAAAAACTGTTTTTT; CDR3aa: CASSLVVGREKLFF
d_gene: .; abundance: .; j_gene: TRBJ1-3; v_gene: TRBV6-5; CDR3nt: TGTGCCAGCAGCCCCGGGACACCAGGAAACACCATATATTTT; CDR3aa: CASSPGTPGNTIYF
d_gene: .; abundance: .; j_gene: TRBJ2-7; v_gene: TRBV5-1; CDR3nt: TGCGCCAGCAGCTTGGGGTCAGGCTCCTACGAGCAGTACTTC; CDR3aa: CASSLGSGSYEQYF
d_gene: TRBD2; abundance: .; j_gene: TRBJ2-5; v_gene: TRBV9; CDR3nt: TGTGCCAGCAGCGTTGCTAGCGGGAGTGCAGAGACCCAGTACTTC; CDR3aa: CASSVASGSAETQYF
d_gene: TRBD1; abundance: .; j_gene: TRBJ2-2; v_gene: TRBV2; CDR3nt: TGTGCCAGCACCGCGGACAGGGCCCCCGGGGAGCTGTTTTTT; CDR3aa: CASTADRAPGELFF
d_gene: .; abundance: .; j_gene: TRBJ1-1; v_gene: TRBV19; CDR3nt: TGTGCCAGTAGTTTCTACGTGAACACTGAAGCTTTCTTT; CDR3aa: CASSFYVNTEAFF
d_gene: .; abundance: .; j_gene: TRBJ2-6; v_gene: TRBV19; CDR3nt: TGTGCCAGTAGTATAGGACCAGGGACCAACGTCCTGACTTTC; CDR3aa: CASSIGPGTNVLTF
d_gene: TRBD1; abundance: .; j_gene: TRBJ2-7; v_gene: TRBV9; CDR3nt: TGTGCCAGCAGCTTCGACAGGGTCCCCTACGAGCAGTACTTC; CDR3aa: CASSFDRVPYEQYF
d_gene: .; abundance: .; j_gene: TRBJ1-3; v_gene: TRBV30; CDR3nt: TGTGCCTGGAGGTCTTCTGGAAACACCATATATTTT; CDR3aa: CAWRSSGNTIYF